One sample yielded the 29 T cell receptor beta chains listed below, sequenced in a study of T-cell reconstitution after alpha-beta-depleted transplantation in children. The authors prepared the TCRbeta library with unique molecular identifiers. TCRdb independently ran MiXCR on the PCR reads; one entry per CDR3 protein. Of 75,000 to 80,000 distinct CDR3 sequences in the sample, about a sixth were seen once. This sample comprised PBMCs, mostly from graft donor cells, obtained 360 days after TCRalphabeta/CD19-depleted stem cell transplant. The receptor source for this set is a male patient between 2 and 10 years old who had a stem cell transplant for acute lymphoblastic leukemia, so the T cells may come from the graft donor.

This clonotype was counted at least ten times. The chain recombines TRBV11-2 with TRBJ1-4; TRBD1 matches at 8 bases. The V segment lost 3 bases and the J segment 3 bases; nucleotides outside the gene matches: 3. The CDR3 extends over 15 amino acids. Per the germline V gene, CDR1 is SGHAT and CDR2 is FQNNGV. CDR3 bases: TGTGCCAGCAGCTTCAGGGGGCGGCCTAATGAAAAACTGTTTTTT. Amino acids: CASSFRGRPNEKLFF.

This clonotype was detected a few times. This chain uses TRBV21-1 with TRBJ2-7. TRBV21-1 is annotated as a pseudogene. This CDR3 is built from 15 residues. The CDR3 loop is CASSPTDQKLYEQYF. The CDR3 DNA reads as TGTGCCAGCAGCCCGACGGACCAAAAACTCTACGAGCAGTACTTC.

The V and J genes are TRBV6-5 and TRBJ1-1; unclear D gene. The CDR3 extends over 15 amino acids. Germline loops: CDR1 MNHEY, CDR2 SVGAGI. V lost 0 bases, J lost 0 bases, and 8 bases lay in between. The CDR3 spells CASSYSGQLNTEAFF. The CDR3 DNA follows: TGTGCCAGCAGTTACTCTGGCCAGCTGAACACTGAAGCTTTCTTT.

V and J are TRBV18 and TRBJ1-1; unclear D gene. Between the trimmed V and J ends, which lost 2 bases and 5 bases, there was a span of 12 bases. Germline V gene sequence: CDR1 KGHSH, CDR2 LQKENI. This CDR3 region has 14 residues. Here the CDR3 reads CASSPSLVGTEAFF. The CDR3 nucleotides are TGTGCCAGCTCACCATCACTAGTAGGAACTGAAGCTTTCTTT.

The genes are TRBV10-3 and TRBJ2-7, with 7 bases aligning to TRBD2. In germline, CDR1 is ENHRY, CDR2 SYGVKD. V lost 7 bases to trimming and J lost 12 bases; unmatched junction nucleotides: 15. The CDR3 contains 13 residues. CDR3 coding DNA: TGTGCCATCACCGAGCGGCTAGCGGAAGCCGTGTACTTC. It encodes CAITERLAEAVYF.

The chain couples TRBV7-9 to TRBJ1-1; no clear D gene. Germline values: CDR1 SEHNR, CDR2 FQNEAQ (reference sequence). The CDR3 loop spans 15 amino acids. V gave up 5 bases and J gave up 1 base, with 14 bases separating them. Here the CDR3 reads CASSKVGRENTEAFF. CDR3 coding DNA: TGTGCCAGCAGCAAAGTTGGGCGGGAGAACACTGAAGCTTTCTTT.

This clonotype was observed at least ten times. The chain carries TRBV4-3 and TRBJ1-5; 8 bases are shared with TRBD1. This CDR3 has 16 amino acids. After removal of 4 bases from V and 4 bases from J, the junction contained 9 bases not matched to a gene. Germline V gene data show CDR1 as LGHNA and CDR2 as YSLEER. The CDR3 bases are TGCGCCAGCAGCCCATCGGACAGGGCGTTAAATCAGCCCCAGCATTTT. Translated, it gives CASSPSDRALNQPQHF.

The rearrangement uses TRBV5-1 and TRBJ2-1, with TRBD1 matching over 7 bases. Germline-derived CDR1 and CDR2 are SGHRS and YFSETQ. V was pared by 3 bases and J by 1 base, with 4 bases of the junction left unmatched. This CDR3 contains 15 residues. The CDR3 loop reads CASSSQGQSYNEQFF. CDR3 in DNA: TGCGCCAGCAGCTCTCAGGGACAGTCCTACAATGAGCAGTTCTTC. The full variable domain, with the rest looked up from reference TRBV5-1 and TRBJ2-1, is KAGVTQTPRYLIKTRGQQVTLSCSPISGHRSVSWYQQTPGQGLQFLFEYFSETQRNKGNFPGRFSGRQFSNSRSEMNVSTLELGDSALYLCASSSQGQSYNEQFFGPGTRLTVL.

This chain joins TRBV7-9 and TRBJ2-1; TRBD1 agrees at 8 bases. Germline CDR1 reads SEHNR; CDR2 reads FQNEAQ (reference sequence). This CDR3 is built from 16 residues. The V segment lost 0 bases and the J segment 4 bases; nucleotides outside the gene matches: 5. This CDR3 reads CASSLAGGQGYNEQFF. The CDR3 DNA reads TGTGCCAGCAGCTTAGCAGGCGGACAGGGATACAATGAGCAGTTCTTC. The full variable domain, completed using reference TRBV7-9 and TRBJ2-1, is DTGVSQNPRHKITKRGQNVTFRCDPISEHNRLYWYRQTLGQGPEFLTYFQNEAQLEKSRLLSDRFSAERPKGSFSTLEIQRTEQGDSAMYLCASSLAGGQGYNEQFFGPGTRLTVL.

A few counts support this clonotype. The chain uses TRBV9 and TRBJ2-7; D not certain. Germline V gives CDR1 SGDLS, CDR2 YYNGEE. V was pared by 0 bases and J by 5 bases, with 15 bases between. This CDR3 spans 15 amino acids. CDR3 amino acids: CASSVVPALLDEQYF. The CDR3 bases are TGTGCCAGCAGCGTAGTACCGGCGCTCCTGGACGAGCAGTACTTC. The variable domain in full, with the rest retrieved from reference TRBV9 and TRBJ2-7, is DSGVTQTPKHLITATGQRVTLRCSPRSGDLSVYWYQQSLDQGLQFLIQYYNGEERAKGNILERFSAQQFPDLHSELNLSSLELGDSALYFCASSVVPALLDEQYFGPGTRLTVT.

The chain links TRBV12-3 or TRBV12-4 to TRBJ2-5; a possible D gene is TRBD1 (6 bases). This CDR3 comprises 13 residues. The germline V and J ends were trimmed by 6 bases and 5 bases, with 13 bases remaining between them. The CDR3 DNA reads as TGTGCCAGCAGGAGGACAGCGGCGGAGACCCAGTACTTC. Translated, it gives CASRRTAAETQYF.

This clonotype came up a few times. V gene TRBV12-3 or TRBV12-4 combines with J gene TRBJ2-2; the D gene is possibly TRBD1 (5 bases). Trimming cost V 1 base and J 2 bases, with 8 bases left between them. The CDR3 contains 15 residues. The chain's CDR3 is CASSLGQPNTGELFF. The DNA for the CDR3 is TGTGCCAGCAGTTTAGGACAGCCCAACACCGGGGAGCTGTTTTTT.

This clonotype was counted a few times. The CDR3 protein is CASSFYGSPGAQYF. The CDR3 DNA follows: TGTGCCAGCAGCTTCTATGGATCCCCTGGGGCCCAGTACTTC. V usage is TRBV5-5 and J usage is TRBJ2-5, with D uncertain. The germline CDR1 and CDR2 sequences are SGHKS and YYEKEE (reference sequence). V was pared by 2 bases and J by 9 bases, with 17 bases between. CDR3 length equals 14 residues.

This chain connects TRBV11-3 to TRBJ2-3, with 7 positions matching TRBD2. Germline V lookup: CDR1 SGHNT, CDR2 YENEEA. This CDR3 has 13 residues. Germline trimming cut 10 bases from V and 6 bases from J; bases unmatched to any gene: 10. CDR3 region: CATGGGPGDTQYF. In DNA, the CDR3 is TGTGCCACCGGGGGAGGGCCGGGGGATACGCAGTATTTT.

V gene TRBV13 combines with J gene TRBJ2-5; D remains ambiguous. The CDR3 is made up of 12 amino acids. The ends were cut back, 8 bases at V and 2 bases at J, with 9 bases in the middle. Germline CDR1 PRHDT, CDR2 FYEKMQ (reference sequence). The CDR3 sequence: CASLRAQETQYF. As DNA, the CDR3 is TGTGCCAGCCTCCGGGCACAAGAGACCCAGTACTTC. The whole variable domain, remainder taken from reference TRBV13 and TRBJ2-5, is AAGVIQSPRHLIKEKRETATLKCYPIPRHDTVYWYQQGPGQDPQFLISFYEKMQSDKGSIPDRFSAQQFSDYHSELNMSSLELGDSALYFCASLRAQETQYFGPGTRLLVL.

The chain has TRBV5-1 and TRBJ2-7, with 9 bases that match TRBD2. The CDR3 is 15 residues long. The trim removed 5 bases at V and 3 bases at J, leaving 9 bases unmatched. In germline, CDR1 is SGHRS, CDR2 YFSETQ. The CDR3 spells CASRKAGGRGYEQYF. For the CDR3, the DNA is TGCGCCAGCAGAAAGGCCGGCGGGAGGGGCTACGAGCAGTACTTC. The variable domain in full, with the rest retrieved from reference TRBV5-1 and TRBJ2-7, is KAGVTQTPRYLIKTRGQQVTLSCSPISGHRSVSWYQQTPGQGLQFLFEYFSETQRNKGNFPGRFSGRQFSNSRSEMNVSTLELGDSALYLCASRKAGGRGYEQYFGPGTRLTVT.

The table lists this clonotype with a few counts. The DNA of the CDR3 is TGCGCCAGCAGCTTGGCCGCCGGGAACAATGAGCAGTTCTTC. It translates to CASSLAAGNNEQFF. The V gene is TRBV5-1, the J gene TRBJ2-1; a possible D gene is TRBD2 (5 bases). V was pared by 0 bases and J by 5 bases, with 9 bases between. Looked up from germline, CDR1 is SGHRS and CDR2 is YFSETQ. The length of the CDR3 is 14 residues.

This rearrangement joins TRBV18 to TRBJ2-7; the match to TRBD1 covers 9 bases. The V gene end was trimmed by 6 bases and the J gene end by 1 base; junction bases not matched to a gene: 7. Per germline, CDR1 KGHSH and CDR2 LQKENI. The CDR3 sequence is 15 residues long. The CDR3 region has the DNA TGTGCCAGCTCTCACGGGACAGGGCCTTCCTACGAGCAGTACTTC. This sequence encodes CASSHGTGPSYEQYF.

The chain recombines TRBV6-1 with TRBJ1-2; 9 bases are a match to TRBD1. Germline trimming cut 4 bases from V and 7 bases from J; bases unmatched to any gene: 7. The CDR3 length is 14 residues. Germline-derived CDR1 and CDR2 are MNHNS and SASEGT. The CDR3 here is CASSGRTGDFGYTF. The CDR3 region has the DNA TGTGCCAGCAGTGGGAGGACAGGGGATTTTGGCTACACCTTC.

This clonotype occurred many times. The J gene is TRBJ1-5, the V gene TRBV3-1; D unresolved. This CDR3 is 14 amino acids long. CDR1 LGHDT and CDR2 YNNKEL come from the germline V gene (reference sequence). The V gene lost 4 bases and the J gene lost 6 bases, with 13 bases spanning the gap. The CDR3 spells CASSPDWRRQPQHF. DNA for the CDR3: TGTGCCAGCAGCCCAGACTGGCGGCGTCAGCCCCAGCATTTT.

In its sample, this clonotype was seen a few times. The rearrangement joins TRBV6-6 to TRBJ1-2; 12 bases align to TRBD1. V lost 4 bases, J lost 6 bases, and 15 bases stayed unmatched. The CDR3 is 18 residues long. CDR1 MNHNY and CDR2 SVGAGI come from the germline V gene (reference sequence). This CDR3 is CASSSTRDRGRGGNGYTF. CDR3 in DNA: TGTGCCAGCAGTTCAACACGGGACAGGGGGCGAGGAGGCAATGGCTACACCTTC.

This clonotype showed up just a few times. V usage is TRBV5-6 and J usage is TRBJ1-1, with D hard to call. V was shortened by 4 bases and J by 5 bases, with 15 bases between the two germline ends. CDR3 size: 14 residues. Germline V CDR1 and CDR2: SGHDT, YYEEEE. The CDR3 DNA reads as TGTGCCAGCAGCACTATCAGAAAGAGGACTGAAGCTTTCTTT. Its translation: CASSTIRKRTEAFF.

This clonotype was seen a few times. The chain has TRBV2 and TRBJ2-2; a possible D gene is TRBD1 (6 bases). Germline values: CDR1 SNHLY, CDR2 FYNNEI. The CDR3 extends over 17 amino acids. The V end lost 7 bases, the J end lost 4 bases, and 22 bases lay between the germline ends. CDR3 sequence reads: CASNRQATIKTTGELFF. The CDR3 DNA reads TGTGCCAGCAATCGACAGGCCACGATTAAAACCACCGGGGAGCTGTTTTTT.

The chain joins TRBV4-1 to TRBJ2-5, with 9 bases matching TRBD1. The germline V gene encodes CDR1 MGHRA and CDR2 YSYEKL. The CDR3 is 17 residues long. V trimming: 3 bases; J trimming: 4 bases; junction bases outside the gene matches: 12. The CDR3 sequence is CASSHLYPPGQGETQYF. Written as DNA, the CDR3 is TGCGCCAGCAGCCACCTCTACCCCCCGGGACAGGGAGAGACCCAGTACTTC.

The table lists this clonotype with a few counts. The chain uses TRBV11-2 and TRBJ2-7, with D tentatively TRBD1 (5 bases). Trimming removed 5 bases at V and 9 bases at J, with 14 bases between. Germline lookup yields CDR1 SGHAT and CDR2 FQNNGV. The CDR3 spans 12 residues. This CDR3 reads CASSDRIAAQYF. The CDR3 nucleotides read TGTGCCAGCAGCGACAGAATCGCTGCGCAGTACTTC.

The chain links TRBV18 to TRBJ2-7; TRBD1 matches 9 bases. Germline CDR1 is KGHSH and CDR2 is LQKENI. The CDR3 totals 15 residues. Losses at the gene ends were 6 bases for V and 5 bases for J; bases not matched to a gene: 11. The CDR3 region is CASSPRDRVFHEQYF. In nucleotides, the CDR3 is TGTGCCAGCTCCCCCCGGGACAGGGTATTCCACGAGCAGTACTTC.

This clonotype was found once. The CDR3 is CASSLTGAPLHF. The CDR3 bases are TGCGCCAGCAGCCTGACAGGGGCACCCCTCCACTTT. V and J are TRBV5-1 and TRBJ1-6; TRBD1 aligns across 8 bases. V lost 4 bases, J lost 11 bases, and 2 bases stayed unmatched. The germline CDR1 and CDR2 sequences are SGHRS and YFSETQ. This CDR3 contains 12 residues.

The genes are TRBV20-1 and TRBJ1-1; D is perhaps TRBD1 (5 bases). CDR3 size: 12 residues. CDR1 is DFQATT and CDR2 is SNEGSKA in the germline V gene (reference sequence). V dropped 6 bases and J dropped 3 bases, with 11 bases sitting between them. The CDR3 protein is CSAWGRYTEAFF. The CDR3 region has the DNA TGCAGTGCCTGGGGACGGTACACTGAAGCTTTCTTT.

The chain employs TRBV12-3 or TRBV12-4 and TRBJ1-5; D is uncertain. Between the trimmed V and J ends, which lost 3 bases and 6 bases, there was a span of 9 bases. The CDR3 sequence is 13 residues long. For the CDR3, the DNA is TGTGCCAGCAGTTTGTTACTGGGTCAGCCCCAGCATTTT. This gives the protein CASSLLLGQPQHF.